This is a list of T cell receptor beta chains from one sample in a study of T cell repertoires in cytomegalovirus infection. Their antigen targets remain unknown. Using its own MiXCR run on the reads, TCRdb lists one record per CDR3 protein. Of approximately 83,000 distinct CDR3 sequences in the sample, roughly a quarter are singletons; the top ten hold roughly 50%. The sample here was CD8+ T cells from cultured PBMCs, taken from culture after CMV antigen stimulation. The receptors here all came from a human donor in good health (CMV status not recorded). Some clones in this sample may be carry-over from other donors' samples. Both conserved end residues are part of each CDR3. Each record gives: J gene, V gene, D gene, clone size, CDR3 DNA, CDR3 protein. The D gene is left open where the match is weak. The size of a clone is reported for some rows only, either as once, few or many, or as a class for expanded clones.

J gene: TRBJ2-7; V gene: TRBV9; D gene: TRBD1; clone size: many; CDR3 DNA: TGTGCCAGCAGCGCGACGGGACAGGGGTACTACGAGCAGTACTTC; CDR3 protein: CASSATGQGYYEQYF
J gene: TRBJ1-2; V gene: TRBV4-1; D gene: NA; clone size: many; CDR3 DNA: TGCGCCAGCAGCCAGGAGGGCAGGCCCTACTATGGCTACACCTTC; CDR3 protein: CASSQEGRPYYGYTF
J gene: TRBJ2-2; V gene: TRBV14; D gene: NA; clone size: many; CDR3 DNA: TGTGCCAGCAGCCAACGGGGTGCCGGGGAGCTGTTTTTT; CDR3 protein: CASSQRGAGELFF
J gene: TRBJ2-5; V gene: TRBV7-9; D gene: TRBD1; clone size: NA; CDR3 DNA: TGTGCCAGCAGCTTAAACGACAGGGGACCGTACCAAGAGACCCAGTACTTC; CDR3 protein: CASSLNDRGPYQETQYF
J gene: TRBJ2-1; V gene: TRBV12-3/TRBV12-4; D gene: NA; clone size: many; CDR3 DNA: TGTGCCAGCAGACCTCTAGAGTACAGTAGCAATGAGCAGTTCTTC; CDR3 protein: CASRPLEYSSNEQFF
J gene: TRBJ1-4; V gene: TRBV7-4; D gene: TRBD1; clone size: NA; CDR3 DNA: TGTGCCAGCAGCTTCGGACAGGGCGGGAGCTCCGTGGAGAATGAAAAACTGTTTTTT; CDR3 protein: CASSFGQGGSSVENEKLFF
J gene: TRBJ2-1; V gene: TRBV6-5; D gene: TRBD1; clone size: NA; CDR3 DNA: TGTGCCATAGGACAGGGCTACAATGAGCAGTTCTTC; CDR3 protein: CAIGQGYNEQFF
J gene: TRBJ2-7; V gene: TRBV7-4; D gene: TRBD1; clone size: few; CDR3 DNA: TGTGCCAGCAGCTTAGGGCTACGCGTTAGGGACAGGGTCTCCTACGAGCAGTACTTC; CDR3 protein: CASSLGLRVRDRVSYEQYF
J gene: TRBJ1-3; V gene: TRBV19; D gene: NA; clone size: few; CDR3 DNA: TGTGCCAGTAGAGAGTCTGGAAACACCATATATTTT; CDR3 protein: CASRESGNTIYF
J gene: TRBJ1-1; V gene: TRBV15; D gene: NA; clone size: few; CDR3 DNA: TGTGCCACTGTTCACGGGGGGACTGAAGCTTTCTTT; CDR3 protein: CATVHGGTEAFF
J gene: TRBJ1-5; V gene: TRBV4-1; D gene: TRBD1; clone size: few; CDR3 DNA: TGCGCCAGCAGCCAAGCCCAAGGGGGCACCAATCAGCCCCAGCATTTT; CDR3 protein: CASSQAQGGTNQPQHF
J gene: TRBJ2-3; V gene: TRBV12-3/TRBV12-4; D gene: NA; clone size: few; CDR3 DNA: TGTGCCAGCTCCGCTCCCGCTAGCACAGATACGCAGTATTTT; CDR3 protein: CASSAPASTDTQYF
J gene: TRBJ1-1; V gene: TRBV7-2; D gene: NA; clone size: many; CDR3 DNA: TGTGCCAGCAGCGAAAGGGCAGGGATAAGGGCTGAAGCTTTCTTT; CDR3 protein: CASSERAGIRAEAFF
J gene: TRBJ2-1; V gene: TRBV6-6; D gene: TRBD1; clone size: few; CDR3 DNA: TGTGCCAGCACATCCGGGACAGAGTACAATGAGCAGTTCTTC; CDR3 protein: CASTSGTEYNEQFF